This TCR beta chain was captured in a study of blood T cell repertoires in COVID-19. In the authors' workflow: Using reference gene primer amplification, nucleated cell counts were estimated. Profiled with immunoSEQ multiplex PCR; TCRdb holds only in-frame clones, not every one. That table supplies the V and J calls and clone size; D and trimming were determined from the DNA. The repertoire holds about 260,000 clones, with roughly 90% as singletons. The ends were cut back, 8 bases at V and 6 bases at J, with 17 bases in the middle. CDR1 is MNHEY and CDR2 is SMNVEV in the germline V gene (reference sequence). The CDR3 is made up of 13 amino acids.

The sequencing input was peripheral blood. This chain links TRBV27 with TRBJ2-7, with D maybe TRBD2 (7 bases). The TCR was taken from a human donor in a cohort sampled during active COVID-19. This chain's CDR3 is CASARAGALEQYF. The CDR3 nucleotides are TGTGCCAGCGCTCGGGCGGGGGCCCTCGAGCAGTACTTC.